The next 3 T cell receptor beta chains were all read from a single sample in a study of control samples from healthy donors and cancer patients. Profiling relied on immunoSEQ multiplex PCR, and the TCRdb table lists in-frame clones only, not all of them. The sample lists 95,000 to 150,000 clones, roughly 90% occurring once. The sample taken for sequencing was blood. These receptors originate from a young woman in good health.

CDR3 DNA sequence: TGCGCCAGCAGCCAAGAGTCGGGGCTCTCTGGAAACACCATATATTTT. Protein sequence: CASSQESGLSGNTIYF. This rearrangement joins TRBV4-3 to TRBJ1-3, with D perhaps TRBD1 (5 bases). The V and J ends lost 0 bases and 0 bases respectively, with 9 bases between them. Germline assignment: CDR1 LGHNA and CDR2 YSLEER. The CDR3 consists of 16 residues.

The CDR3 sequence is CASREDSPGAAYF. The CDR3 DNA follows: TGTGCCAGCAGAGAAGACAGCCCCGGGGCCGCGTACTTC. The V call is TRBV28, the J call TRBJ2-7; D could derive from TRBD1 or TRBD2 (5 bases each). V was trimmed by 6 bases and J by 12 bases, leaving 21 bases between them. Germline V gene data show CDR1 as MDHEN and CDR2 as SYDVKM. CDR3 length: 13 residues.

The genes are TRBV28 and TRBJ2-7; D is unresolved. This CDR3 contains 15 residues. Germline loops: CDR1 MDHEN, CDR2 SYDVKM. The V end was cut by 4 bases, the J end by 3 bases, with 16 bases between. CDR3 amino acids: CASSWVALTDYEQYF. DNA of the CDR3: TGTGCCAGCAGTTGGGTTGCCCTGACCGACTACGAGCAGTACTTC. The full variable domain, its missing parts supplied by reference TRBV28 and TRBJ2-7, is DVKVTQSSRYLVKRTGEKVFLECVQDMDHENMFWYRQDPGLGLRLIYFSYDVKMKEKGDIPEGYSVSREKKERFSLILESASTNQTSMYLCASSWVALTDYEQYFGPGTRLTVT.